This T cell receptor beta chain was found in a study of blood T cell repertoires in COVID-19. Turning to the study itself: Both acute and convalescent COVID-19 samples were obtained from the United States, Italy and Spain. Sample material is recorded as cDNA or gDNA derived from T cells, B-cell-depleted T cells, or PBMCs.

J lost 6 bases, V lost 8 bases, and 12 bases had no gene match. CDR1 and CDR2 (germline): MNHEY, SMNVEV (reference sequence). The CDR3 spans 15 residues. Only in-frame clones appear in the TCRdb table, and some are missing; sequencing was by immunoSEQ multiplex PCR. The table records around 200,000 clones, around 83% of them present only once. The chain carries TRBV27 and TRBJ2-2, with 7 positions matching TRBD1. Sequenced material: peripheral blood. This receptor was taken from a woman between 45 and 60 years old with acute or convalescent COVID-19. The CDR3 loop reads CASGSRQGFSGELFF. The CDR3 DNA reads TGTGCCAGCGGATCCCGACAGGGCTTTTCCGGGGAGCTGTTTTTT.